The rows below give T cell receptor beta chains drawn from one sample of a study of cytomegalovirus exposure and HLA in healthy donors. TCRdb's table, derived via immunoSEQ multiplex PCR, lists solely in-frame clones and lacks some. The sample consists of under 130,000 clones, roughly 13% of them appearing once. The sample was PBMCs. These receptors all come from a man aged 35 to 55 in good health and CMV-seropositive. CDR3s include the opening cysteine and the closing phenylalanine or tryptophan. D genes are given only for firm matches. Part of the rows lack a size; the others show once, few, many or a class for expanded clones.

clone size: few; J gene: TRBJ2-1; V gene: TRBV7-9; D gene: TRBD2; CDR3 protein: CASSLGLAGGQIQFF; CDR3 DNA: TGTGCCAGCAGCCTGGGACTAGCGGGAGGACAGATCCAGTTCTTC
clone size: few; J gene: TRBJ1-5; V gene: TRBV18; D gene: -; CDR3 protein: CASSPSGGNQPQHF; CDR3 DNA: TGTGCCAGCTCACCCTCGGGAGGGAATCAGCCCCAGCATTTT
clone size: -; J gene: TRBJ2-1; V gene: TRBV10-1; D gene: TRBD2; CDR3 protein: CASSGGSPGNEQFF; CDR3 DNA: TGCGCCAGCAGTGGCGGGAGTCCGGGGAATGAGCAGTTCTTC
clone size: few; J gene: TRBJ2-1; V gene: TRBV7-9; D gene: TRBD2; CDR3 protein: CASSLGGLAGVGEQFF; CDR3 DNA: TGTGCCAGCAGCTTAGGGGGACTAGCGGGAGTGGGTGAGCAGTTCTTC
clone size: -; J gene: TRBJ2-1; V gene: TRBV10-3; D gene: -; CDR3 protein: CAISEGERQQFF; CDR3 DNA: TGTGCCATCAGTGAAGGTGAGCGCCAGCAGTTCTTC
clone size: -; J gene: TRBJ2-1; V gene: TRBV10-1; D gene: -; CDR3 protein: CASSGGLVTNEQFF; CDR3 DNA: TGCGCCAGCAGTGGGGGACTGGTTACAAATGAGCAGTTCTTC
clone size: few; J gene: TRBJ2-7; V gene: TRBV5-6; D gene: -; CDR3 protein: CASSPPGTYEQYF; CDR3 DNA: TGTGCCAGCAGCCCCCCCGGTACCTACGAGCAGTACTTC
clone size: few; J gene: TRBJ1-4; V gene: TRBV7-9; D gene: TRBD1; CDR3 protein: CASSPLGVFQGATNEKLFF; CDR3 DNA: TGTGCCAGCAGCCCGCTCGGGGTTTTCCAGGGGGCAACTAATGAAAAACTGTTTTTT
clone size: -; J gene: TRBJ1-1; V gene: TRBV28; D gene: -; CDR3 protein: CASRTQGSSTEAFF; CDR3 DNA: TGTGCCAGCAGGACGCAGGGTTCGAGCACTGAAGCTTTCTTT
clone size: -; J gene: TRBJ2-5; V gene: TRBV7-9; D gene: -; CDR3 protein: CASSLGGRETQYF; CDR3 DNA: TGTGCCAGCAGCTTAGGGGGGCGCGAGACCCAGTACTTC
clone size: -; J gene: TRBJ2-1; V gene: TRBV7-6; D gene: TRBD2; CDR3 protein: CASSLTSGGGSEQFF; CDR3 DNA: TGTGCCAGCAGCCTGACTAGCGGGGGGGGGAGTGAGCAGTTCTTC
clone size: -; J gene: TRBJ2-7; V gene: TRBV18; D gene: TRBD2; CDR3 protein: CASSPERRTSGRNDEQYF; CDR3 DNA: TGTGCCAGCTCACCAGAACGAAGGACTAGCGGGAGGAATGACGAGCAGTACTTC
clone size: few; J gene: TRBJ2-3; V gene: TRBV4-1; D gene: -; CDR3 protein: CASSQVKGLGLTDTQYF; CDR3 DNA: TGCGCCAGCAGCCAAGTTAAGGGACTGGGGCTGACAGATACGCAGTATTTT
clone size: -; J gene: TRBJ2-1; V gene: TRBV7-2; D gene: TRBD2; CDR3 protein: CASSMKRGSSYNEQFF; CDR3 DNA: TGTGCCAGCAGCATGAAGCGGGGGAGCTCCTACAATGAGCAGTTCTTC
clone size: -; J gene: TRBJ2-7; V gene: TRBV30; D gene: TRBD2; CDR3 protein: CAWSVAGGPEQYF; CDR3 DNA: TGTGCCTGGAGTGTTGCGGGAGGCCCCGAGCAGTACTTC
clone size: -; J gene: TRBJ2-1; V gene: TRBV7-3; D gene: TRBD1; CDR3 protein: CASSSLPGQGIFNEQFF; CDR3 DNA: TGTGCCAGCAGCTCGCTTCCGGGACAGGGGATTTTCAATGAGCAGTTCTTC
clone size: -; J gene: TRBJ2-7; V gene: TRBV7-8; D gene: TRBD1; CDR3 protein: CASSFDRGRPSYEQYF; CDR3 DNA: TGTGCCAGCAGCTTCGACAGGGGCCGGCCCTCCTACGAGCAGTACTTC
clone size: few; J gene: TRBJ1-5; V gene: TRBV9; D gene: -; CDR3 protein: CASGAGDYSNQPQHF; CDR3 DNA: TGTGCCAGCGGAGCGGGAGATTATAGCAATCAGCCCCAGCATTTT